This record covers a single T cell receptor beta chain. Its cognate antigen is unknown. The sample is drawn from a study of response to subunit inactivated influenza vaccine. Whole-study results and caveats: Each seasonal influenza vaccination recruits few new T cells, the authors suggested.

TCRdb independently ran MiXCR on the RT-PCR reads; one entry per CDR3 protein. The profile shows roughly 790,000 distinct CDR3 sequences, 21% of them singletons. V shed 0 bases and J 0 bases; nucleotides not matched to a gene: 3. The length of the CDR3 is 17 residues. Germline V gene data show CDR1 as ENHRY and CDR2 as SYGVKD. The sample was PBMCs from blood, taken less than 6 days after vaccination. The receptor was derived from a man aged 45-65 years who received an inactivated influenza vaccine. The chain carries TRBV10-3 and TRBJ1-4; 8 bases match TRBD1. This CDR3 is CAISESMGQATNEKLFF. The DNA of the CDR3 is TGTGCCATCAGTGAGTCAATGGGACAGGCAACTAATGAAAAACTGTTTTTT.